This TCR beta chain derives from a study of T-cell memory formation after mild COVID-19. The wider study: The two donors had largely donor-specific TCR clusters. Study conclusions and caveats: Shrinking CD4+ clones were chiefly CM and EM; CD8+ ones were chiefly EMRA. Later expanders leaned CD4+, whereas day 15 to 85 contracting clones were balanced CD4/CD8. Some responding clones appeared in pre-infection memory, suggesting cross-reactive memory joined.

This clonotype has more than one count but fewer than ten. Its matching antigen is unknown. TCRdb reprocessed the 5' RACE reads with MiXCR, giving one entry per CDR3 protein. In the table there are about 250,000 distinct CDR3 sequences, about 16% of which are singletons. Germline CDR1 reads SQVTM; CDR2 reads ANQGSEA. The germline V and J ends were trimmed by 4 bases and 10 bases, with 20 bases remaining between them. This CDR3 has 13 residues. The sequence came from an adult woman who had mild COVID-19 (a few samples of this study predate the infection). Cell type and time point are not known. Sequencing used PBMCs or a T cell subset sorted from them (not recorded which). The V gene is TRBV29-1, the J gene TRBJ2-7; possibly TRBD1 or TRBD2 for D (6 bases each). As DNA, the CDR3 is TGCAGCGTTGGGCAGGGGCAGTCGCGGGGCCAGTACTTC. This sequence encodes CSVGQGQSRGQYF.